A selection of T cell receptor beta chains follows, all from one sample in a study of cytomegalovirus exposure and HLA in healthy donors. Profiled with immunoSEQ multiplex PCR; TCRdb holds only in-frame clones, not every one. The sample has roughly 140,000 clones; 60% to 80% are singletons. Sample: PBMCs. These receptors originate from a woman younger than 45 in good health and CMV-seronegative. Both conserved end residues are part of each CDR3. A D gene is named only where the DNA matches it firmly. Where a row states a size, it is once, few, many or the class of an expanded clone; other rows omit it.

TRBD1	NA	TRBJ1-1	TRBV6-5	CASREGGLNTEAFF	TGTGCCAGCAGGGAAGGGGGCCTGAACACTGAAGCTTTCTTT
NA	NA	TRBJ2-7	TRBV6-1	CASTSLASYEQYF	TGTGCCAGCACTTCCCTCGCGAGCTACGAGCAGTACTTC
TRBD1	NA	TRBJ2-3	TRBV13	CASSSEQGTDTQYF	TGTGCCAGCTCTTCCGAACAGGGGACAGATACGCAGTATTTT
NA	NA	TRBJ1-3	TRBV6-6	CASSTGKNTIYF	TGTGCCAGCAGTACGGGGAAAAACACCATATATTTT
TRBD1	NA	TRBJ1-1	TRBV27	CASSFDRGTSEAFF	TGTGCCAGCAGTTTTGACAGGGGGACATCTGAAGCTTTCTTT
NA	NA	TRBJ1-3	TRBV7-2	CASSLSRAPGNTIYF	TGTGCCAGCAGCTTAAGCAGGGCGCCTGGAAACACCATATATTTT
NA	NA	TRBJ2-1	TRBV6-1	CASSEERGGRSLYNEQFF	TGTGCCAGCAGTGAAGAGAGGGGGGGCAGGTCCCTCTACAATGAGCAGTTCTTC
NA	NA	TRBJ1-5	TRBV6-1	CASSATDNQPQHF	TGTGCCAGCAGTGCGACAGATAATCAGCCCCAGCATTTT
NA	NA	TRBJ2-1	TRBV19	CASEEFNEQFF	TGTGCCAGCGAGGAGTTCAATGAGCAGTTCTTC
NA	NA	TRBJ2-3	TRBV11-2	CASTRRTSTDTQYF	TGTGCCAGCACAAGGAGGACTAGCACAGATACGCAGTATTTT
NA	NA	TRBJ1-1	TRBV19	CASSLGRAGEVGTEAFF	TGTGCCAGTAGTCTCGGGAGGGCAGGGGAAGTGGGTACTGAAGCTTTCTTT
NA	few	TRBJ2-5	TRBV6-1	CASSELLGDKETQYF	TGTGCCAGCAGTGAACTGTTGGGAGATAAGGAGACCCAGTACTTC
NA	NA	TRBJ1-3	TRBV25-1	CASQENGLTGSGNTIYF	TGTGCCAGCCAAGAAAACGGTCTGACAGGCTCTGGAAACACCATATATTTT
NA	NA	TRBJ1-2	TRBV14	CASSQGEVYGYTF	TGTGCCAGCAGCCAAGGGGAGGTCTATGGCTACACCTTC
NA	NA	TRBJ1-1	TRBV19	CASSRGQMNTEAFF	TGTGCCAGTAGTCGCGGACAGATGAACACTGAAGCTTTCTTT
NA	NA	TRBJ1-2	TRBV11-3	CASSFGGSYGYTF	TGTGCCAGCAGCTTCGGGGGGTCGTATGGCTACACCTTC
NA	NA	TRBJ2-2	TRBV7-9	CASTLGLNTGELFF	TGTGCCAGCACCCTGGGCCTAAACACCGGGGAGCTGTTTTTT
NA	once	TRBJ1-2	TRBV7-9	CASSLNGGGYTF	TGTGCCAGCAGCTTAAATGGCGGTGGCTACACCTTC
NA	NA	TRBJ1-2	TRBV7-2	CASSSSPGLQGYTF	TGTGCCAGCAGCTCGTCCCCGGGTCTTCAGGGCTACACCTTC
NA	NA	TRBJ1-2	TRBV27	CASSLLSGSYGYTF	TGTGCCAGCAGTTTATTATCAGGATCCTATGGCTACACCTTC
NA	NA	TRBJ1-2	TRBV25-1	CASSTSGYGYTF	TGTGCCAGCAGTACTTCAGGGTACGGCTACACCTTC
TRBD2	NA	TRBJ2-1	TRBV5-1	CASSLTSGSYNEQFF	TGCGCCAGCAGCTTGACTAGCGGGTCCTACAATGAGCAGTTCTTC
TRBD2	NA	TRBJ2-7	TRBV4-2	CASSQDPAGGQYF	TGTGCCAGCAGCCAAGATCCAGCGGGGGGGCAGTACTTC
TRBD1	NA	TRBJ2-3	TRBV6-5	CASSSPTGGLDTQYF	TGTGCCAGCAGCTCACCGACAGGGGGCTTAGATACGCAGTATTTT
NA	NA	TRBJ1-1	TRBV15	CATSRSSWGGRTEAFF	TGTGCCACCAGCAGATCCTCATGGGGGGGCAGGACTGAAGCTTTCTTT
NA	NA	TRBJ1-5	TRBV6-5	CASSYSKQGGQPQHF	TGTGCCAGCAGTTACTCGAAGCAGGGCGGCCAGCCCCAGCATTTT
NA	NA	TRBJ1-5	TRBV6-1	CASSVEMGEEQPQHF	TGTGCCAGCAGTGTGGAAATGGGGGAGGAACAGCCCCAGCATTTT
NA	NA	TRBJ2-1	TRBV7-8	CASSLGIQGSMGNEQFF	TGTGCCAGCAGCTTAGGAATTCAGGGAAGCATGGGCAATGAGCAGTTCTTC
TRBD1	NA	TRBJ1-6	TRBV19	CASSTETGGRGSPLHF	TGTGCCAGTAGTACTGAGACAGGGGGCAGGGGATCACCCCTCCACTTT
TRBD1	NA	TRBJ1-1	TRBV9	CASSPLRDRPMNTEAFF	TGTGCCAGCAGCCCCCTCCGGGACAGGCCAATGAACACTGAAGCTTTCTTT
NA	NA	TRBJ1-2	TRBV25-1	CASSEWGTSDGYTF	TGTGCCAGCAGTGAATGGGGCACCTCGGATGGCTACACCTTC
NA	NA	TRBJ1-1	TRBV15	CATSRNREMNTEAFF	TGTGCCACCAGCAGAAACAGGGAAATGAACACTGAAGCTTTCTTT
TRBD1	few	TRBJ1-2	TRBV5-1	CASSQERDRGNYGYTF	TGCGCCAGCAGCCAAGAACGGGACAGGGGTAACTATGGCTACACCTTC
TRBD2	NA	TRBJ2-3	TRBV30	CAWSVGLAGGPSSTDTQYF	TGTGCCTGGAGTGTAGGACTAGCGGGGGGGCCTTCGAGCACAGATACGCAGTATTTT
NA	NA	TRBJ2-3	TRBV9	CASSVEEGVTDTQYF	TGTGCCAGCAGCGTAGAAGAAGGGGTCACAGATACGCAGTATTTT
TRBD1	NA	TRBJ2-4	TRBV9	CASSAPRTGGGNIQYF	TGTGCCAGCAGCGCGCCGAGGACAGGGGGCGGAAACATTCAGTACTTC
NA	NA	TRBJ2-5	TRBV28	CASSYRQQETQYF	TGTGCCAGCAGTTACAGACAGCAAGAGACCCAGTACTTC
TRBD2	NA	TRBJ2-3	TRBV11-1	CASSSTTGTSGGGTQYF	TGTGCCAGCAGCTCAACGACGGGGACTAGCGGGGGTGGTACGCAGTATTTT
TRBD1	NA	TRBJ2-7	TRBV5-1	CASSLDGTGTYEQYF	TGCGCCAGCAGCTTGGATGGGACAGGGACTTACGAGCAGTACTTC
NA	NA	TRBJ2-1	TRBV5-6	CASSLNTGVGGEQFF	TGTGCCAGCAGCTTGAATACAGGGGTGGGGGGTGAGCAGTTCTTC
NA	NA	TRBJ1-1	TRBV7-2	CASSLVNRNTEAFF	TGTGCCAGCAGCTTAGTCAACAGGAACACTGAAGCTTTCTTT
TRBD2	few	TRBJ2-1	TRBV7-9	CASSLASGAGVGNEQFF	TGTGCCAGCAGCTTAGCCAGCGGTGCGGGGGTCGGCAATGAGCAGTTCTTC
NA	NA	TRBJ2-5	TRBV4-3	CASSPVVGSQETQYF	TGCGCCAGCAGCCCAGTGGTTGGCAGTCAAGAGACCCAGTACTTC